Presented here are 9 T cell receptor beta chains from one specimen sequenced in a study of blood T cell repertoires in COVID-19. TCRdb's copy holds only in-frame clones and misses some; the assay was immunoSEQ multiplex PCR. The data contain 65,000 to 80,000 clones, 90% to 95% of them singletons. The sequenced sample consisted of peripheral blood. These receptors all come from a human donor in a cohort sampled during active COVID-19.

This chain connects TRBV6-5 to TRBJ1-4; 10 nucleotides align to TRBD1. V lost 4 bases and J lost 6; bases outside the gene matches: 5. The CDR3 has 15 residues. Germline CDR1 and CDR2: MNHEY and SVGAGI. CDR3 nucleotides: TGTGCCAGCAGTTGGACAGGGGGATTATATGAAAAACTGTTTTTT. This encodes CASSWTGGLYEKLFF.

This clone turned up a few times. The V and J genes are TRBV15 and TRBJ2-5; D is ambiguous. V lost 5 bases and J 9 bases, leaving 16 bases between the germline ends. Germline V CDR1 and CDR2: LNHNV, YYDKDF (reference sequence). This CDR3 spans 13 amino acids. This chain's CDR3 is CATSSRVLGSQYF. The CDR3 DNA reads TGTGCCACCAGCTCCCGGGTCCTCGGATCCCAGTACTTC.

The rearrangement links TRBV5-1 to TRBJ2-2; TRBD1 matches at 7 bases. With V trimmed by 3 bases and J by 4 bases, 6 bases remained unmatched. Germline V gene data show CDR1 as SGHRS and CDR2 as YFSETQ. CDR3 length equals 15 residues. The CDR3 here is CASSSGQEGTGELFF. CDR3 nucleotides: TGCGCCAGCAGCTCTGGACAGGAAGGCACCGGGGAGCTGTTTTTT. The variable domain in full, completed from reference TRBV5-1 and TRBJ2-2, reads KAGVTQTPRYLIKTRGQQVTLSCSPISGHRSVSWYQQTPGQGLQFLFEYFSETQRNKGNFPGRFSGRQFSNSRSEMNVSTLELGDSALYLCASSSGQEGTGELFFGEGSRLTVL.

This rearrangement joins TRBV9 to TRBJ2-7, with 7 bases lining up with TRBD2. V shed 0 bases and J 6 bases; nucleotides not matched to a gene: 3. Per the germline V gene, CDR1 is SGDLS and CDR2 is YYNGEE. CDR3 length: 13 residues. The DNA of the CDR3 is TGTGCCAGCAGCGTAGTCCCGGGAGGCGAGCAGTACTTC. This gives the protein CASSVVPGGEQYF. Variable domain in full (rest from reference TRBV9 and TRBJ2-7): DSGVTQTPKHLITATGQRVTLRCSPRSGDLSVYWYQQSLDQGLQFLIQYYNGEERAKGNILERFSAQQFPDLHSELNLSSLELGDSALYFCASSVVPGGEQYFGPGTRLTVT.

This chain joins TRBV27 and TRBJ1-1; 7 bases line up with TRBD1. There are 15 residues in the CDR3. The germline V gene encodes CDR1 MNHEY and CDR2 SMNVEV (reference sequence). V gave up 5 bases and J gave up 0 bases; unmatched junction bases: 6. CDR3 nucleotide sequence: TGTGCCAGCAGTCCGGGGACAGTACTGAACACTGAAGCTTTCTTT. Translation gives CASSPGTVLNTEAFF.

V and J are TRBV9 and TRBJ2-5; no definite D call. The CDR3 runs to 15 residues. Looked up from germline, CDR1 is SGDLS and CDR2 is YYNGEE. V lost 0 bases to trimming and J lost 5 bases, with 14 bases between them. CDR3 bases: TGTGCCAGCAGCGTAGGAGTCCCTACCGGGGAGACCCAGTACTTC. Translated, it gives CASSVGVPTGETQYF.

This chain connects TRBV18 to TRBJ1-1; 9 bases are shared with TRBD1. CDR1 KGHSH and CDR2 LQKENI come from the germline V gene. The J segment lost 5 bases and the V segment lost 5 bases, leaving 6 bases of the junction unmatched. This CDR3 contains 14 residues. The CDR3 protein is CASSSYRGRTEAFF. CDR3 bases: TGTGCCAGCTCAAGCTACAGGGGGCGGACTGAAGCTTTCTTT.

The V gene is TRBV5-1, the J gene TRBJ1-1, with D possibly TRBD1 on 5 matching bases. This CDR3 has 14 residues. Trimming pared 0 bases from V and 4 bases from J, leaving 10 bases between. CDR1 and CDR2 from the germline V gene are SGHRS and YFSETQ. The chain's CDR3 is CASSLAGFATEAFF. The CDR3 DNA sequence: TGCGCCAGCAGCTTGGCAGGGTTTGCCACTGAAGCTTTCTTT. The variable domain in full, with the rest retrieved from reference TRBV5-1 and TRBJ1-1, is KAGVTQTPRYLIKTRGQQVTLSCSPISGHRSVSWYQQTPGQGLQFLFEYFSETQRNKGNFPGRFSGRQFSNSRSEMNVSTLELGDSALYLCASSLAGFATEAFFGQGTRLTVV.

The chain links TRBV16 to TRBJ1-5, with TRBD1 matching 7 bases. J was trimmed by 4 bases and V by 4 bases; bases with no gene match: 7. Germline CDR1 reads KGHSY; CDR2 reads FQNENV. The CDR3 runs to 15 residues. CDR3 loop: CASSPGQLPNQPQHF. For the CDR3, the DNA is TGTGCCAGCAGCCCGGGACAGTTGCCGAATCAGCCCCAGCATTTT.